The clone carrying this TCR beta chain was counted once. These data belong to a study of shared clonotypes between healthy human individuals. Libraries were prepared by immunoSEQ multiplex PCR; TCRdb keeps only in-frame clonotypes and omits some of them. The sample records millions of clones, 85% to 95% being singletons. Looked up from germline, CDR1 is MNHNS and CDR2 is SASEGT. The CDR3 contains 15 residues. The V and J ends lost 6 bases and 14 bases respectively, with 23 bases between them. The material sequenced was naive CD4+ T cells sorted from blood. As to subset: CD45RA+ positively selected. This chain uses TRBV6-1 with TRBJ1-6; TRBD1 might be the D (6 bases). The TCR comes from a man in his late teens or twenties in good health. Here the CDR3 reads CASREYETGILALHF. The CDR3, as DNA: TGTGCCAGCAGGGAGTATGAGACAGGAATCTTGGCCCTCCACTTT.